This TCR beta chain was captured by sequencing in a study of OX40 agonist ivuxolimab in advanced cancers. Comment on this clone: What it recognizes is unknown.

The study's findings and limits: Partial responders treated at 0.1-3.0 mg/kg exhibited clonal expansion among the lowest measured.

Data came from immunoSEQ multiplex PCR; TCRdb stores just in-frame clones and leaves some out. The sample yields over 70,000 clones, around 89% seen once. The CDR3 consists of 16 residues. V lost 6 bases, J lost 1 base, and 7 bases stayed unmatched. Germline CDR1 is MDHEN and CDR2 is SYDVKM. The TCR comes from an adult with an advanced solid tumor such as melanoma, head and neck, liver or kidney cancer. The rearrangement joins TRBV28 to TRBJ2-4, with 9 bases lining up with TRBD1. The sequencing used CD4+ or CD8+ T cells sorted from blood, collected in a trial of the OX40 agonist ivuxolimab. As DNA, the CDR3 is TGTGCCAGCAGGGACAGGGGCCCGCACGCCAAAAACATTCAGTACTTC. As protein: CASRDRGPHAKNIQYF.